The next 13 T cell receptor beta chains were all read from a single sample in a study of T cell clonality in common variable immunodeficiency. Profiling relied on immunoSEQ multiplex PCR, and the TCRdb table lists in-frame clones only, not all of them. This repertoire holds about 66,000 clones, and none appear only once. The sample taken for sequencing was peripheral blood mononuclear cells. The receptor set was obtained from a person aged 18 to 75 in good health.

This clone was recorded many times. The sequence runs out 3 residues before the end of the CDR3; the remainder is reconstructed from the germline J gene. The rearrangement uses TRBV20-1 and TRBJ1-6; 7 bases are shared with TRBD1. The CDR3 is made up of 14 amino acids. CDR1 DFQATT and CDR2 SNEGSKA come from the germline V gene (reference sequence). The ends lost 5 bases at V and 4 bases at J; junction bases unmatched: 5. The CDR3 DNA, read in part, is TGCAGTGCTCAGGGGGATTTGTATAATTCACCC. Its translation: CSAQGDLYNSP. The CDR3, in full, reads CSAQGDLYNSPLHF.

Only a few counts were recorded for this clone. The DNA ends 3 residues before the CDR3 does, and the rest of the CDR3 is filled in from the germline J gene. The genes are TRBV11-3 and TRBJ2-7; D unresolved. CDR1 and CDR2 (germline): SGHNT, YENEEA. This CDR3 comprises 12 residues. V lost 2 bases and J lost 5, with 7 bases in between. The covered CDR3 bases are TGTGCCAGCAGCTTACCAGGTGACGAG. It encodes CASSLPGDE. The entire CDR3 protein is CASSLPGDEQYF.

This clone was observed many times. The read is 3 residues too short to cover the CDR3 end, so that end is filled in from the germline J gene. V gene TRBV19 combines with J gene TRBJ2-7, with TRBD1 identical over 7 bases. With 4 bases clipped from V and 5 bases from J, the junction kept 2 bases outside the gene matches. The germline V gene encodes CDR1 LNHDA and CDR2 SQIVND (reference sequence). This CDR3 has 12 residues. The sequenced part of the CDR3 DNA is TGTGCCAGTAGTACGGACAGGCACGAG. Encoded protein: CASSTDRHE. The complete CDR3 reads CASSTDRHEQYF.

This clone was recorded at least ten times. The CDR3 goes on 3 residues after the read ends, and that part is filled in from the germline J gene. This chain connects TRBV13 to TRBJ2-1; 15 bases map to TRBD2. With V trimmed by 4 bases and J by 1 base, 8 bases remained unmatched. This CDR3 region has 19 residues. The germline V gene has CDR1 PRHDT and CDR2 FYEKMQ (reference sequence). The CDR3 bases that were read are TGTGCCAGCAGCTGGTCGGGACTAGCGGGAGGAAGGTCCTACAATGAG. Encoded protein: CASSWSGLAGGRSYNE. The full CDR3 is CASSWSGLAGGRSYNEQFF.

This clone was detected many times. The germline gene is not matched at one end of the junction; a read error may be the cause. Partial CDR3 DNA: TGTGCCAGCAGCCTAGAGCGGGACTACGAG. It encodes CASSLERDYE. The CDR3 reads in full as CASSLERDYEQYF. This chain links TRBV11-2 with TRBJ2-7; 7 bases are shared with TRBD2. The read ends 3 residues before the CDR3 terminus; that terminus is restored from the germline J gene. The CDR3 is made up of 13 amino acids. CDR1 is SGHAT and CDR2 is FQNNGV in the germline V gene.

This clone was picked up many times. The read terminates 3 residues before the CDR3 end, so the remaining end is supplied by the germline J gene. The chain links TRBV5-4 to TRBJ2-2; D possibly corresponds to TRBD2 (6 bases). CDR1 is SGHNT and CDR2 is YYREEE in the germline V gene (reference sequence). Trimming cost V 0 bases and J 5 bases, with 14 bases left between them. The CDR3 has 16 amino acids. The sequenced part of the CDR3 DNA is TGTGCCAGCAGCTTGGAACGGGAGCGGAGAACCGGGGAG. Residues: CASSLERERRTGE. The CDR3 in its entirety is CASSLERERRTGELFF.

Ten or more counts support this clone. From the germline J gene comes the end of the CDR3, since the read stops 3 residues before it. The chain couples TRBV20-1 to TRBJ1-3; no definite D call. V lost 6 bases to trimming and J lost 5 bases, with 8 bases between them. The germline V gene encodes CDR1 DFQATT and CDR2 SNEGSKA (reference sequence). The CDR3 covers 11 residues. The CDR3 is CSATGRNTIYF. CDR3 DNA, as far as it was read: TGCAGTGCCACGGGGAGAAACACC.

This clone was seen at least ten times. CDR3 DNA (partial): TGTGCCAGCAGTTTAGAATCGGGGGACAGGGACTGGATCACTGAA. Protein product: CASSLESGDRDWITE. The whole CDR3 protein reads CASSLESGDRDWITEAFF. The V gene is TRBV12-3 or TRBV12-4, the J gene TRBJ1-1, with 9 bases matching TRBD1. Read data end 3 residues before the CDR3 end; the end is taken from the germline J gene. This CDR3 is built from 18 residues. Germline trimming cut 1 base from V and 4 bases from J; bases unmatched to any gene: 13.

This clone came up many times. The read halts 3 residues ahead of the CDR3 end, with the missing end drawn from the germline J gene. The chain employs TRBV7-8 and TRBJ1-2; D not resolved. With 4 bases removed from V and 7 bases from J, the gap between germline ends came to 25 bases. The CDR3 consists of 17 residues. Germline V gene data show CDR1 as SGHVS and CDR2 as FQNEAQ. The covered CDR3 bases are TGTGCCAGCAGCTCCCTCCCCCCAGGAGGCCCTGCGTCTGGC. It codes for CASSSLPPGGPASG. The entire CDR3 protein is CASSSLPPGGPASGYTF.

In this sample, this clone turned up many times. Read data end 3 residues before the CDR3 end; the end is taken from the germline J gene. This rearrangement joins TRBV5-1 to TRBJ2-3; 8 positions match TRBD1. With V trimmed by 4 bases and J by 3 bases, 4 bases remained unmatched. The germline gives CDR1 SGHRS, CDR2 YFSETQ. The CDR3 has 14 residues. The CDR3: CASSLRTGTDTQYF. Incomplete CDR3 DNA: TGCGCCAGCAGCCTACGGACAGGGACAGATACG.

In its sample, this clone was seen a few times. The sequence runs out 3 residues before the end of the CDR3; the remainder is reconstructed from the germline J gene. The chain has TRBV7-9 and TRBJ2-3; 7 nucleotides line up with TRBD1. Losses at the gene ends were 10 bases for V and 0 bases for J; bases not matched to a gene: 4. Germline lookup yields CDR1 SEHNR and CDR2 FQNEAQ (reference sequence). CDR3 length equals 13 residues. CDR3 DNA, as far as it was read: TGTGCCACCACAGGGGTTAGCACAGATACG. Encoded protein: CATTGVSTDT. The CDR3 as a whole reads CATTGVSTDTQYF.

This clone was detected many times. The CDR3 goes on 3 residues after the read ends, and that part is filled in from the germline J gene. The J gene is TRBJ2-2, the V gene TRBV30, with 7 bases lining up with TRBD2. V was pared by 1 base and J by 6 bases, with 2 bases of the junction left unmatched. The CDR3 runs 13 residues. From germline, CDR1 is GTSNPN and CDR2 SVGIG (reference sequence). The CDR3 bases that were read are TGTGCCTGGAGTGGAACTAGCGCCGGGGAG. Translating it yields CAWSGTSAGE. The CDR3 in full is CAWSGTSAGELFF. The full variable domain, rest sourced from reference TRBV30 and TRBJ2-2, is SQTIHQWPATLVQPVGSPLSLECTVEGTSNPNLYWYRQAAGRGLQLLFYSVGIGQISSEVPQNLSASRPQDRQFILSSKKLLLSDSGFYLCAWSGTSAGELFFGEGSRLTVL.

At least ten counts were recorded for this clone. The read gets to within 3 residues of the CDR3 end, and the germline J gene fills in the rest. The rearrangement links TRBV6-2 or TRBV6-3 to TRBJ2-1, with D uncertain. The CDR3 length is 12 residues. Germline V gives CDR1 MNHEY, CDR2 SVGEGT. The ends were cut back, 6 bases at V and 8 bases at J, with 11 bases in the middle. The sequenced part of the CDR3 DNA is TGTGCCAGCAGCCATAGCTCACATGAG. This translates into CASSHSSHE. The whole CDR3 reads CASSHSSHEQFF.